This TCR beta chain was retrieved from a study of T-cell reconstitution after alpha-beta-depleted transplantation in children (TCRdb year 2016). Context from the whole study: Using TCR repertoire profiling, the study quantitatively followed how T-cell immune reconstitution unfolded in children after TCRalphabeta/CD19-depleted allogeneic hematopoietic cell transplantation.

The sample holds many counts of this clonotype. Its recognized antigen is unknown. No base quality values were provided; no much bigger clone lies one nucleotide off. Beyond this particular receptor, the publication reports: Over the following months the frequencies of hyperexpanded clones went down, and after one year T-cell counts and TCRbeta diversity were mostly credited to newly produced T cells. About two months after transplant, the apparently early recovery of alphabetaT-cell counts reportedly depended on just several hundred clones that had expanded rapidly and came from non-depleted graft cells. In some patients, the high TCRbeta diversity seen at day 60 was put down to recipient T cells and intrathymic progenitors that had survived conditioning.

Explained via the paper, the treatment or condition label denotes: allogeneic hematopoietic cell transplantation with graft depleted of TCRalphabeta T cells and CD19 B cells. TCRalphabeta/CD19-depleted allogeneic hematopoietic cell grafts were given to the transplant recipients, all of whom were children. The library was prepared using PCR. Sequenced on an Illumina HiSeq 2500. To normalize quantification of the TCRbeta repertoire, the TCR libraries were built with molecular barcoding that relied on unique molecular identifiers. The public reads were reanalyzed by TCRdb: fastp trimming at Q25, MiXCR alignment, in-frame beta chains only. Each entry is one CDR3 protein sequence, shown with its most common DNA and genes. The sample contains around 200,000 distinct CDR3 sequences, approximately 17% of them found a single time. Jointly, the top ten make up approximately 40% of the sample. From the cysteine through the phenylalanine, the CDR3 covers 15 amino acids. Of the read, only the CDR3 DNA is kept; its 45 bases are in frame from base 1. Taken from the germline V gene, the CDR1 and CDR2 loops are SGHVS and FQNEAQ. At the junction V is shortened by 5 bases and J by 2 bases; bases outside the gene matches: 6.

The clonotype was recovered from a male patient between 2 and 9 years old who had a stem cell transplant for acute lymphoblastic leukemia, so the T cells may come from the graft donor. This material consisted of PBMCs, mostly from graft donor cells, taken 360 days after TCRalphabeta/CD19-depleted stem cell transplant. The chain was built from TRBV7-8 and TRBJ1-2; TRBD1 agrees with 9 junctional bases. The CDR3 in this case is CASSVDRGTNYGYTF. Read as DNA, the sequence is TGTGCCAGCAGCGTCGACAGGGGGACCAACTATGGCTACACCTTC.